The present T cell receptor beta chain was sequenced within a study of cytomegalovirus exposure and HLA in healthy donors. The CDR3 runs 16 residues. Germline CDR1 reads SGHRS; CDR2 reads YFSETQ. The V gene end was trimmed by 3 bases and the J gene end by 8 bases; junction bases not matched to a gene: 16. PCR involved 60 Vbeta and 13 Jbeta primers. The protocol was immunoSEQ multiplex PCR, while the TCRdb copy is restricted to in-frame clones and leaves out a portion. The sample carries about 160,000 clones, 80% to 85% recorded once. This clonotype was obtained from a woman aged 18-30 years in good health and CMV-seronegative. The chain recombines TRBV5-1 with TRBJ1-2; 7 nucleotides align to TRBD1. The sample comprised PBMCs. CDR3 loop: CASSSGDRPTGEGYTF. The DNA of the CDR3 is TGCGCCAGCAGCTCAGGCGACCGACCCACAGGGGAAGGCTACACCTTC.